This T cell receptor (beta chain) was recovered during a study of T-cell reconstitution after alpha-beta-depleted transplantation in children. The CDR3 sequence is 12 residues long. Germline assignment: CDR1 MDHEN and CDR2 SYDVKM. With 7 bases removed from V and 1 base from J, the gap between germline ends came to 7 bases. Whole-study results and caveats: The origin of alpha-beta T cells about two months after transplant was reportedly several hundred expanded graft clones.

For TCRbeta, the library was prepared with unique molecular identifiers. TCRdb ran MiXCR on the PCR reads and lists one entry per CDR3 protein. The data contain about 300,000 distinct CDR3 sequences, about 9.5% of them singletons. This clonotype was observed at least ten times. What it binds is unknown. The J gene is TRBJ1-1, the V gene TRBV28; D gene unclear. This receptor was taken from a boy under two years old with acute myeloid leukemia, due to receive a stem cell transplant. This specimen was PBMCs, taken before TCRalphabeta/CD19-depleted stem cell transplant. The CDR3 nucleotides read TGTGCCAGCAAACGGGAGAACACTGAAGCTTTCTTT. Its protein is CASKRENTEAFF.